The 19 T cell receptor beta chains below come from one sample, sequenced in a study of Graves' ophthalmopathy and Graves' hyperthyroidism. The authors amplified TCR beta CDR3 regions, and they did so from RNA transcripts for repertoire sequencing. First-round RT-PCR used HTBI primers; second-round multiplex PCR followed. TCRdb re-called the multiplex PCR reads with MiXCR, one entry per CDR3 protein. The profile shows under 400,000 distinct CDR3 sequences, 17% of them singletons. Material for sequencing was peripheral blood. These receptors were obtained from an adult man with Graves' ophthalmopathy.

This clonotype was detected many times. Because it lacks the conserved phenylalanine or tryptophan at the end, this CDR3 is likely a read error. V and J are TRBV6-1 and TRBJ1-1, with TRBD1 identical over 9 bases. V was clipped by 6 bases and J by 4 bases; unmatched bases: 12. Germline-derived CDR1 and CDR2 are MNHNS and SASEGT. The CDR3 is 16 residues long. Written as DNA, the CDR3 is TGTGCCAGCAGAAACAATGACAGGGGGGGAAGCACTGAAGCTTTCTCT. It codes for CASRNNDRGGSTEAFS.

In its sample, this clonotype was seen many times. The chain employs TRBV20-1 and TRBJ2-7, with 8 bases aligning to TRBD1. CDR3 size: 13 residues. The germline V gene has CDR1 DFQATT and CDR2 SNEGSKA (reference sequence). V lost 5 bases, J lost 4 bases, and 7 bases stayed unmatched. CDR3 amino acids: CSAGRDRLYEQYF. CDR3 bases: TGCAGTGCTGGCCGGGACAGGCTATACGAGCAGTACTTC.

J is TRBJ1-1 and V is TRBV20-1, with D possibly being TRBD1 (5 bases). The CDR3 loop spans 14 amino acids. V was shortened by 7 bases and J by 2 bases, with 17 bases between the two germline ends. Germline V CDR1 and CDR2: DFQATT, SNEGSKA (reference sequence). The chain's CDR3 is CSVRKGPLNTEAFF. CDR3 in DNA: TGCAGTGTACGGAAGGGGCCCCTTAACACTGAAGCTTTCTTT.

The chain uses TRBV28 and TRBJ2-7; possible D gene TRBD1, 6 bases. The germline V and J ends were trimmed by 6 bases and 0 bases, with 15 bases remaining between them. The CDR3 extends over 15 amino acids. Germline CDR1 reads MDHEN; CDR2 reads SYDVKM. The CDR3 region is CASSHTGNYSYEQYF. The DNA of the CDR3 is TGTGCCAGCAGCCATACAGGGAACTACTCCTACGAGCAGTACTTC.

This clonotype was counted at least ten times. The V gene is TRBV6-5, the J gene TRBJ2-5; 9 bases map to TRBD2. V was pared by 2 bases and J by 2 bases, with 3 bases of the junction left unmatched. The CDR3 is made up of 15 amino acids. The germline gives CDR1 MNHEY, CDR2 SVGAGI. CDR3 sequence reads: CASSYGLAGQETQYF. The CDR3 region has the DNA TGTGCCAGCAGTTACGGGCTAGCGGGACAAGAGACCCAGTACTTC.

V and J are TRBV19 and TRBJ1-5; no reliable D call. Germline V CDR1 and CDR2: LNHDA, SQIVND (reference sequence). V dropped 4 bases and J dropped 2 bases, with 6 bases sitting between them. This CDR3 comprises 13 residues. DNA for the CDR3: TGTGCCAGTAGTACTCCCGGCAATCAGCCCCAGCATTTT. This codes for CASSTPGNQPQHF.

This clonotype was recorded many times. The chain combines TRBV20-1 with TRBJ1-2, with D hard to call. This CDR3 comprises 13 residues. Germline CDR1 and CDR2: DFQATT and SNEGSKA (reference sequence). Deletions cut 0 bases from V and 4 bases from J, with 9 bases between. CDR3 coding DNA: TGCAGTGCTAGAGACTCGGACTCCTATGGCTACACCTTC. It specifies CSARDSDSYGYTF.

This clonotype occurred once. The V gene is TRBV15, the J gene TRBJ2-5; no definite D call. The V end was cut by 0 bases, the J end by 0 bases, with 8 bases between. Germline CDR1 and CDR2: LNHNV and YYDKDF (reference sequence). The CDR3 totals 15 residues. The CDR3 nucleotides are TGTGCCACCAGCAGAGATTCGGCGTACCAAGAGACCCAGTACTTC. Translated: CATSRDSAYQETQYF.

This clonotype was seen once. The CDR3 reads CASGGQGADGYTF. The DNA for the CDR3 is TGTGCCAGCGGGGGACAGGGGGCGGATGGCTACACCTTC. The chain combines TRBV27 with TRBJ1-2; 12 positions match TRBD1. Germline V gene sequence: CDR1 MNHEY, CDR2 SMNVEV (reference sequence). V was pared by 8 bases and J by 6 bases, with 4 bases of the junction left unmatched. CDR3 length equals 13 residues.

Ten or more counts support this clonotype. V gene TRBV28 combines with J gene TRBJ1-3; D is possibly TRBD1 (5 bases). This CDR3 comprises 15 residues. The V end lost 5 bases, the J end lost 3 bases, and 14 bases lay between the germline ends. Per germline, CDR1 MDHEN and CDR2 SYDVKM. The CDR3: CASSPPAGHGNTIYF. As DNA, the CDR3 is TGTGCCAGCAGTCCCCCCGCAGGGCATGGAAACACCATATATTTT.

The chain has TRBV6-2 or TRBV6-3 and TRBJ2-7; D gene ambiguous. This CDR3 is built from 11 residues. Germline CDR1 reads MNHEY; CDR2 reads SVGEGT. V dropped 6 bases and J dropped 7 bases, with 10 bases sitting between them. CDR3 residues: CASRNTREQYF. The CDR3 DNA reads TGTGCCAGCAGGAACACCCGGGAGCAGTACTTC.

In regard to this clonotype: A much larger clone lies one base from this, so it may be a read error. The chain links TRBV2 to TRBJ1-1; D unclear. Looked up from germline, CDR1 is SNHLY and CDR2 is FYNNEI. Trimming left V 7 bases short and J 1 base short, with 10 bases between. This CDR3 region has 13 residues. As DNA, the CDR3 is TGTGCCAGCAAAAAGGGTCAGAACACTGAAGCTTTCTTT. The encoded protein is CASKKGQNTEAFF.

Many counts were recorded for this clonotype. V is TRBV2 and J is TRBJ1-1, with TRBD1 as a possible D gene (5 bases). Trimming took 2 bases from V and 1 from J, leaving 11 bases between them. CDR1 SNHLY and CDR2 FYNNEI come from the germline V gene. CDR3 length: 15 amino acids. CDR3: CASSERAGGNTEAFF. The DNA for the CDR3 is TGTGCCAGCAGTGAAAGGGCTGGGGGGAACACTGAAGCTTTCTTT.

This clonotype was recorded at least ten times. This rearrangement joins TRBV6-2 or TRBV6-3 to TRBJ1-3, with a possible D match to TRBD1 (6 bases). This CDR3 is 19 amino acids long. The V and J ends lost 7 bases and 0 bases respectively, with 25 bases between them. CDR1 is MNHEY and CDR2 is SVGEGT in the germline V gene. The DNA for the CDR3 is TGTGCCAGCACCCCCGCGTCCGGGACAAACCACATCTCTGGAAACACCATATATTTT. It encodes CASTPASGTNHISGNTIYF.

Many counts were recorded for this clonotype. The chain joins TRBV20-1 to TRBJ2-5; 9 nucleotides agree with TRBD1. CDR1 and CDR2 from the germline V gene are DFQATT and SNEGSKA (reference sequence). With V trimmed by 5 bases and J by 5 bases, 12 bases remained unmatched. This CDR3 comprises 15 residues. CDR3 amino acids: CSAPTGGNRMETQYF. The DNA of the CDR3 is TGCAGTGCTCCGACAGGGGGGAACCGAATGGAGACCCAGTACTTC.

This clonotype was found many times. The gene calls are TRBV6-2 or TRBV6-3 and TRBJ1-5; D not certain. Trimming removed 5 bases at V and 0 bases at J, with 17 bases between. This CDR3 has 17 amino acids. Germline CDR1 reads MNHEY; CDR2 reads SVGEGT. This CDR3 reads CASSQSWRLLSNQPQHF. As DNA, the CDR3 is TGTGCCAGCAGTCAAAGCTGGAGGCTTCTTAGCAATCAGCCCCAGCATTTT.

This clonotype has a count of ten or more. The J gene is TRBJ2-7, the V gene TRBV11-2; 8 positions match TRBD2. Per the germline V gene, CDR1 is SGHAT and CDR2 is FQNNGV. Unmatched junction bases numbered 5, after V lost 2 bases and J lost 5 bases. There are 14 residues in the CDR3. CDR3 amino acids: CASSLIGRAHEQYF. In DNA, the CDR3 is TGTGCCAGCAGCTTAATCGGGAGGGCCCACGAGCAGTACTTC.

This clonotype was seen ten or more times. Here the CDR3 DNA reads TGTGCCAGCAGTTACTCGACGCGGAATTACGAGCAGTACTTC. Protein sequence: CASSYSTRNYEQYF. J is TRBJ2-7 and V is TRBV6-5; D not resolved. Trimming took off 0 bases at V and 4 bases at J, with 10 bases between the two ends. Germline V lookup: CDR1 MNHEY, CDR2 SVGAGI. The CDR3 has 14 amino acids.

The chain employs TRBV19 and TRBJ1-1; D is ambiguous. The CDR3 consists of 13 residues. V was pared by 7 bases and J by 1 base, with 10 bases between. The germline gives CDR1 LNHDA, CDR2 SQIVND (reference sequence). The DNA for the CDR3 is TGTGCCAGTACCCTCGGGCCGAACACTGAAGCTTTCTTT. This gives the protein CASTLGPNTEAFF.